This TCR beta chain derives from a study of early T cells in non-severe SARS-CoV-2 infection. The wider study: Bulk RNA from unsorted whole blood was sequenced; chains were unpaired.

Study-level points and caveats: A preference for anti-spike CD8 responses marked VDJdb matching, which missed private and CD4 specificities.

A few counts support this clonotype. Its antigen is as yet unknown. TCRdb independently ran MiXCR on the 5' RACE reads; one entry per CDR3 protein. The data show some 91,000 distinct CDR3 sequences, with 9.5% to 12% seen just once and roughly 4.8% held by the top ten. The CDR3 extends over 13 amino acids. Trimming cost V 0 bases and J 6 bases, with 9 bases left between them. Germline CDR1 and CDR2: SGDLS and YYNGEE. The TCR originated in an adult who was a healthcare worker with PCR-confirmed SARS-CoV-2 infection or an uninfected control (not recorded which). The J gene is TRBJ1-2, the V gene TRBV9; possibly TRBD1 for D (6 bases). The sample was whole blood, taken at baseline. In nucleotides, the CDR3 is TGTGCCAGCAGCGTAGGGGGGCTGGATGGCTACACCTTC. Protein product: CASSVGGLDGYTF.